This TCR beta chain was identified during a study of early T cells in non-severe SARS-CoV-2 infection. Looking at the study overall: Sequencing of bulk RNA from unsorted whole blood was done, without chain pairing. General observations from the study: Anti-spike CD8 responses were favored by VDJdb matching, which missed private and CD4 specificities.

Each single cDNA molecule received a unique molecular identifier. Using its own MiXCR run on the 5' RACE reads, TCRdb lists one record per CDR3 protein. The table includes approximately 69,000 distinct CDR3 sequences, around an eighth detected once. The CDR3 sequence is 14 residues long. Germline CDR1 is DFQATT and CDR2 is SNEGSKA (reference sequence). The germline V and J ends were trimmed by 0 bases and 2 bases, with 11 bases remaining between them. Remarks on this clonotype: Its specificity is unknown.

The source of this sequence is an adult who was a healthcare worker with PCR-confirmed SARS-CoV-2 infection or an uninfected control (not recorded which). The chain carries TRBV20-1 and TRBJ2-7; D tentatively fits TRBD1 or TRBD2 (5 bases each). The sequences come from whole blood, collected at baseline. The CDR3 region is CSARDGGSPYEQYF. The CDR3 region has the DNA TGCAGTGCTAGAGATGGGGGTTCACCCTACGAGCAGTACTTC.